The 29 T cell receptor beta chains below all came from one sample that was sequenced in a study of blood T cells in healthy people across ages. A second roughly 7 to 11 cycle PCR used barcoded and J-beta primers. TCRdb re-called the 5' RACE reads through MiXCR, storing one row per CDR3 protein. The sample contains hundreds of thousands of distinct CDR3 sequences, roughly 44% of which appear only once. The sequenced sample consisted of blood. The receptors come from a woman in her sixties in good health.

On this clonotype itself: A much more abundant neighbour one base away suggests this may be a read error. The rearrangement links TRBV12-3 or TRBV12-4 to TRBJ2-3; 8 bases are shared with TRBD1. This CDR3 comprises 15 residues. V was pared by 6 bases and J by 2 bases, with 7 bases of the junction left unmatched. The CDR3 DNA reads TGTGCCAGCAGCCTGACAGGGGATCACACAGATACGCAGTATTTT. It is translated as CASSLTGDHTDTQYF.

V usage is TRBV7-2 and J usage is TRBJ2-7; 9 nucleotides match TRBD1. Germline loops: CDR1 SGHTA, CDR2 FQGNSA. V gave up 6 bases and J gave up 5 bases; unmatched junction bases: 5. This CDR3 has 13 residues. CDR3 bases: TGTGCCAGCAGGAGAGGGACAGGGAACGAGCAGTACTTC. It encodes CASRRGTGNEQYF.

The chain joins TRBV20-1 to TRBJ2-5; D unresolved. The CDR3 spans 12 residues. The V end was cut by 6 bases, the J end by 2 bases, with 10 bases between. The germline V gene has CDR1 DFQATT and CDR2 SNEGSKA (reference sequence). CDR3 residues: CSAPRMQETQYF. The DNA for the CDR3 is TGCAGTGCCCCGAGAATGCAAGAGACCCAGTACTTC.

This chain connects TRBV7-2 to TRBJ2-1; TRBD2 is a possible D gene (5 bases). Germline values: CDR1 SGHTA, CDR2 FQGNSA. The germline V and J ends were trimmed by 1 base and 4 bases, with 11 bases remaining between them. This CDR3 region has 15 residues. CDR3 sequence reads: CASSLVGAQYNEQFF. Written as DNA, the CDR3 is TGTGCCAGCAGCTTAGTGGGAGCGCAGTACAATGAGCAGTTCTTC.

The gene calls are TRBV2 and TRBJ2-5, with 10 bases fitting TRBD2. Unmatched junction bases numbered 6, after V lost 6 bases and J lost 2 bases. Per the germline V gene, CDR1 is SNHLY and CDR2 is FYNNEI. The CDR3 has 15 amino acids. In DNA form, the CDR3 reads TGTGCCAGCAGCCCATGGACTAGCGGACAAGAGACCCAGTACTTC. Residues: CASSPWTSGQETQYF.

Comments on this clonotype: A much larger clone differs from this one at a single base, so this may be a read error. V usage is TRBV27 and J usage is TRBJ1-5, with D hard to call. CDR1 and CDR2 from the germline V gene are MNHEY and SMNVEV (reference sequence). The length of the CDR3 is 13 residues. V was shortened by 1 base and J by 2 bases, with 3 bases between the two germline ends. CDR3 DNA: TGTGCCAGCAGTTTATTTGGCAATCAGCCCCAGCATTTT. Encoded protein: CASSLFGNQPQHF.

The sample holds a few counts of this clonotype. V gene TRBV5-6 combines with J gene TRBJ2-2; no definite D call. Per the germline V gene, CDR1 is SGHDT and CDR2 is YYEEEE. Deletions cut 0 bases from V and 3 bases from J, with 3 bases between. This CDR3 is 13 amino acids long. This chain's CDR3 is CASSLGHTGELFF. The CDR3 DNA reads TGTGCCAGCAGCTTGGGACACACCGGGGAGCTGTTTTTT.

This clonotype has more than one count but fewer than ten. The CDR3 loop is CASRPSGTGASREQYF. DNA of the CDR3: TGTGCCAGTAGACCCTCCGGGACAGGGGCCTCCCGCGAGCAGTACTTC. This chain joins TRBV19 and TRBJ2-7; 10 bases map to TRBD1. Trimming at V came to 6 bases and at J to 6 bases, leaving 14 bases not matched to a gene. Germline V gene sequence: CDR1 LNHDA, CDR2 SQIVND (reference sequence). CDR3 length equals 16 residues.

This clonotype was seen once. V and J are TRBV11-3 and TRBJ2-1; maybe TRBD2 (6 bases). The CDR3 has 15 residues. The germline V gene has CDR1 SGHNT and CDR2 YENEEA. V was clipped by 1 base and J by 7 bases, with 14 bases between them. The DNA for the CDR3 is TGTGCCAGCAGCTTAGGGGAACTAGGGACTAATGAGCAGTTCTTC. Amino acid sequence: CASSLGELGTNEQFF. Looking up the rest from reference TRBV11-3 and TRBJ2-1 gives the full variable domain: EAGVVQSPRYKIIEKKQPVAFWCNPISGHNTLYWYLQNLGQGPELLIRYENEEAVDDSQLPKDRFSAERLKGVDSTLKIQPAELGDSAVYLCASSLGELGTNEQFFGPGTRLTVL.

This clonotype was counted ten times or more. This chain joins TRBV9 and TRBJ1-1; D not certain. Germline CDR1 SGDLS, CDR2 YYNGEE. The CDR3 runs to 14 residues. Trimming took off 0 bases at V and 4 bases at J, with 10 bases between the two ends. The CDR3 loop reads CASSVAYRGTEAFF. The DNA of the CDR3 is TGTGCCAGCAGCGTAGCTTATAGAGGCACTGAAGCTTTCTTT. The full variable domain, in which reference TRBV9 and TRBJ1-1 provide the parts outside the CDR3, is DSGVTQTPKHLITATGQRVTLRCSPRSGDLSVYWYQQSLDQGLQFLIQYYNGEERAKGNILERFSAQQFPDLHSELNLSSLELGDSALYFCASSVAYRGTEAFFGQGTRLTVV.

This clonotype came up a few times. This chain links TRBV5-1 with TRBJ1-2; 8 positions match TRBD1. V dropped 0 bases and J dropped 4; count of bases not matched to a gene: 2. This CDR3 comprises 14 residues. CDR1 and CDR2 (germline): SGHRS, YFSETQ. DNA for the CDR3: TGCGCCAGCAGCTTGGCCACAGGGGGCTATGGCTACACCTTC. Encoded protein: CASSLATGGYGYTF.

The chain combines TRBV7-9 with TRBJ1-1; tentatively, D is TRBD1 (5 bases). V was shortened by 1 base and J by 8 bases, with 17 bases between the two germline ends. Germline lookup yields CDR1 SEHNR and CDR2 FQNEAQ (reference sequence). The CDR3 consists of 15 residues. For the CDR3, the DNA is TGTGCCAGCAGCTTAGGGGGGGTTATCGAGTCAGAAGCTTTCTTT. Protein: CASSLGGVIESEAFF.

The chain uses TRBV3-1 and TRBJ2-3; either TRBD1 or TRBD2 may fit D (5 bases each). The germline CDR1 and CDR2 sequences are LGHDT and YNNKEL (reference sequence). The CDR3 consists of 16 residues. The V gene lost 0 bases and the J gene lost 4 bases, with 14 bases spanning the gap. The chain's CDR3 is CASSQEGTLAADTQYF. The CDR3, as DNA: TGTGCCAGCAGCCAAGAGGGGACGTTAGCTGCAGATACGCAGTATTTT.

With regard to this clonotype: A much larger clone differs by one base, so this may be a read error. This rearrangement joins TRBV14 to TRBJ2-1; 7 nucleotides match TRBD2. Per the germline V gene, CDR1 is SGHDN and CDR2 is FVKESK. The V segment lost 4 bases and the J segment 2 bases; nucleotides outside the gene matches: 5. There are 15 residues in the CDR3. CDR3 coding DNA: TGTGCCAGCAGCCGGAGCGCGGGAGCCTACAATGAGCAGTTCTTC. Its translation: CASSRSAGAYNEQFF. The full variable domain, its missing parts supplied by reference TRBV14 and TRBJ2-1, is EAGVTQFPSHSVIEKGQTVTLRCDPISGHDNLYWYRRVMGKEIKFLLHFVKESKQDESGMPNNRFLAERTGGTYSTLKVQPAELEDSGVYFCASSRSAGAYNEQFFGPGTRLTVL.

V usage is TRBV30 and J usage is TRBJ2-5, with a weak D call TRBD2 (5 bases). The DNA end is more similar to TRBJ2-7, so the J call may be wrong. CDR1 and CDR2 (germline): GTSNPN, SVGIG (reference sequence). The CDR3 sequence is 13 residues long. CDR3 protein: CAWISNNGNEQYF. Written as DNA, the CDR3 is TGTGCCTGGATTTCCAACAACGGGAACGAGCAGTACTTC.

The chain joins TRBV30 to TRBJ2-1, with 7 bases identical to TRBD2. Looked up from germline, CDR1 is GTSNPN and CDR2 is SVGIG (reference sequence). The CDR3 spans 13 residues. CDR3 amino acids: CATLGGGKNEQFF. The CDR3 region has the DNA TGTGCTACACTTGGGGGGGGAAAAAATGAGCAGTTCTTC.

This clonotype was seen a few times. This sequence joins TRBV29-1 and TRBJ2-5; no definite D call. CDR3 size: 14 residues. The germline CDR1 and CDR2 sequences are SQVTM and ANQGSEA. The ends were cut back, 4 bases at V and 1 base at J, with 13 bases in the middle. DNA for the CDR3: TGCAGCGTTGGGCAGGCCAGCTTCCAAGAGACCCAGTACTTC. Protein product: CSVGQASFQETQYF.

This rearrangement joins TRBV7-2 to TRBJ2-7; no clear D. Germline V gives CDR1 SGHTA, CDR2 FQGNSA. The CDR3 extends over 14 amino acids. V lost 5 bases and J lost 3, with 14 bases in between. Here the CDR3 DNA reads TGTGCCAGCAGCCCCCCGAGCCGTCACTACGAGCAGTACTTC. Translated: CASSPPSRHYEQYF.

Concerning this clonotype itself: This could be a read error, since a much larger clone is one nucleotide away. This rearrangement joins TRBV7-3 to TRBJ2-7; no clear D. The CDR3 extends over 16 amino acids. V was trimmed by 0 bases and J by 7 bases, leaving 19 bases between them. Germline lookup yields CDR1 SGHTA and CDR2 FQGTGA. CDR3 loop: CASSLTGSSSYNEQYF. CDR3 coding DNA: TGTGCCAGCAGCTTAACTGGAAGTAGCTCCTACAATGAGCAGTACTTC.

V and J are TRBV12-3 or TRBV12-4 and TRBJ2-7; TRBD1 agrees at 8 bases. This CDR3 has 15 residues. V dropped 6 bases and J dropped 0; count of bases not matched to a gene: 7. The CDR3 sequence: CASSSRDRSSYEQYF. In DNA, the CDR3 is TGTGCCAGCAGCTCCAGGGACAGGAGCTCCTACGAGCAGTACTTC.

V usage is TRBV7-3 and J usage is TRBJ2-5; the match to TRBD1 covers 8 bases. The V segment lost 4 bases and the J segment 11 bases; nucleotides outside the gene matches: 6. The CDR3 covers 12 residues. Germline V CDR1 and CDR2: SGHTA, FQGTGA. The CDR3 DNA sequence: TGTGCCAGCAGCTCGCAGGACAGGGAGCAGTACTTC. This gives the protein CASSSQDREQYF.

This clonotype was observed once. Germline is not matched at one junction end, which may reflect a read error. The chain joins TRBV7-6 to TRBJ2-1; the match to TRBD1 covers 8 bases. The J call is doubtful: the DNA matches TRBJ2-7 better. The germline V gene encodes CDR1 SGHVS and CDR2 FNYEAQ. This CDR3 is 15 amino acids long. The CDR3 protein is CAGSLGQGFYNEQYF. The CDR3 DNA reads TGTGCCGGCAGCTTAGGACAGGGCTTTTACAATGAGCAGTACTTC.

The V gene is TRBV5-1, the J gene TRBJ2-1; 8 bases are a match to TRBD2. V lost 3 bases and J lost 10; bases outside the gene matches: 12. Germline V lookup: CDR1 SGHRS, CDR2 YFSETQ. The CDR3 has 15 residues. CDR3 coding DNA: TGCGCCAGCAGCTGGGGGACTAACGGGAGGGGAGAGCAGTTCTTC. This codes for CASSWGTNGRGEQFF.

This clonotype was recorded a few times. This chain connects TRBV25-1 to TRBJ1-5; no definite D call. Deletions cut 0 bases from V and 5 bases from J, with 8 bases between. The CDR3 contains 14 residues. Germline CDR1 MGHDK, CDR2 SYGVNS. The CDR3 DNA sequence: TGTGCCAGCAGTGAATATTACAACCATCAGCCCCAGCATTTT. It is translated as CASSEYYNHQPQHF.

This clonotype was detected only a few times. The chain employs TRBV20-1 and TRBJ1-5; D is unresolved. This CDR3 spans 12 amino acids. Trimming removed 1 base from V and 5 bases from J, with 6 bases in between. Germline V gene lookup returns CDR1 DFQATT and CDR2 SNEGSKA (reference sequence). The CDR3 DNA sequence: TGCAGTGCTAGAGTGGGGTATCAGCCCCAGCATTTT. Translating gives CSARVGYQPQHF.

This chain uses TRBV27 with TRBJ1-4, with D uncertain. The CDR3 has 16 residues. The germline gives CDR1 MNHEY, CDR2 SMNVEV (reference sequence). Trimming pared 7 bases from V and 0 bases from J, leaving 15 bases between. This chain's CDR3 is CASTRLGRATNEKLFF. In nucleotides, the CDR3 is TGTGCCAGCACCAGGTTAGGGAGGGCAACTAATGAAAAACTGTTTTTT.

V is TRBV20-1 and J is TRBJ2-1; no definite D call. The CDR3 has 9 residues. CDR1 is DFQATT, CDR2 SNEGSKA, per germline (reference sequence). Here the CDR3 reads CIEGHGQFF. As DNA, the CDR3 is TGCATCGAAGGCCATGGGCAGTTCTTC.

With respect to this clonotype: Sequence at one end of the junction differs from germline and may be a read error. V gene TRBV27 combines with J gene TRBJ2-3; 10 bases agree with TRBD2. Germline V gene data show CDR1 as MNHEY and CDR2 as SMNVEV (reference sequence). The CDR3 covers 17 residues. CDR3 nucleotide sequence: TGTGTCAGCAGCCGATCTCCGGGACTAGCGTCCACAGATACGCAGTATTTT. It specifies CVSSRSPGLASTDTQYF.

The chain uses TRBV6-1 and TRBJ2-1, with D tentatively TRBD1 or TRBD2 (5 bases each). The CDR3 extends over 12 amino acids. V was clipped by 10 bases and J by 6 bases, with 13 bases between them. CDR1 and CDR2 from the germline V gene are MNHNS and SASEGT. The CDR3 is CANLGTGNEQFF. The DNA for the CDR3 is TGTGCCAACCTCGGGACGGGCAATGAGCAGTTCTTC.